Below, 15 T cell receptor beta chains from the same sample are listed, as sequenced in a study of T cells after yellow fever vaccination (dated by TCRdb to about 2019). The intended sense of this specimen's treatment or condition label: live attenuated yellow fever vaccine strain. The library was made by 5' RACE. The run used an Illumina NovaSeq 6000. TCRdb ran its own pipeline on the public reads, namely fastp trimming at Q25 and MiXCR clone calling, and kept in-frame beta chains. Each entry is one CDR3 protein sequence, shown with its most common DNA and genes. This sample is represented by some 420,000 distinct CDR3 sequences; approximately 19% of them were singletons. Of the sample, 18% falls within the top ten clones. This sample comprised PBMCs, obtained before the yellow fever booster vaccination. These receptors were taken from a man aged 18-30 years who received the YFV17D yellow fever vaccine.

This clonotype was seen more than once but under ten times. The chain has TRBV6-5 and TRBJ1-1, with D possibly TRBD1 on 5 matching bases. V gave up 1 base and J gave up 0 bases, with 18 bases separating them. From germline, CDR1 is MNHEY and CDR2 SVGAGI. This CDR3 is built from 18 residues. In DNA, the CDR3 is TGTGCCAGCAGTTACTATTCGGGGCAGAACACCATGAACACTGAAGCTTTCTTT. Translated: CASSYYSGQNTMNTEAFF.

This chain connects TRBV15 to TRBJ2-3; D unclear. The germline V gene has CDR1 LNHNV and CDR2 YYDKDF (reference sequence). V lost 0 bases to trimming and J lost 5 bases, with 12 bases between them. This CDR3 spans 15 amino acids. Here the CDR3 reads CATSRDWGSEDTQYF. The DNA for the CDR3 is TGTGCCACCAGCAGAGATTGGGGAAGCGAAGATACGCAGTATTTT.

This sequence joins TRBV7-9 and TRBJ1-1, with D unclear. In germline, CDR1 is SEHNR, CDR2 FQNEAQ (reference sequence). The CDR3 runs 17 residues. The V end was cut by 5 bases, the J end by 0 bases, with 19 bases between. CDR3: CASSNKRTDPMNTEAFF. CDR3 coding DNA: TGTGCCAGCAGCAATAAACGGACGGATCCTATGAACACTGAAGCTTTCTTT.

The gene calls are TRBV5-1 and TRBJ1-1; D gene unclear. The CDR3 contains 15 residues. Germline loops: CDR1 SGHRS, CDR2 YFSETQ. V was shortened by 0 bases and J by 5 bases, with 14 bases between the two germline ends. The CDR3 coding sequence is TGCGCCAGCAGCTTGGCAGGAGGAGTGTTGACTGAAGCTTTCTTT. Its translation is CASSLAGGVLTEAFF.

The chain carries TRBV6-2 or TRBV6-3 and TRBJ2-3; 10 positions match TRBD2. The CDR3 length is 15 residues. The junction had 9 bases not matched to a gene; V was cut back by 8 bases and J by 4 bases. Germline CDR1 MNHEY, CDR2 SVGEGT. CDR3 DNA sequence: TGTGCCAGCGGCCTCTACAGCGGGGGGGCAGATACGCAGTATTTT. Its translation is CASGLYSGGADTQYF.

This clonotype has more than one count but fewer than ten. The CDR3 sequence is CASNYLQVGANEQFF. The DNA of the CDR3 is TGTGCCAGCAACTATCTACAGGTTGGGGCCAATGAGCAGTTCTTC. V usage is TRBV2 and J usage is TRBJ2-1, with D possibly matching TRBD1 (5 bases). Per germline, CDR1 SNHLY and CDR2 FYNNEI. V lost 7 bases and J 6 bases, leaving 19 bases between the germline ends. This CDR3 contains 15 residues. The full variable domain, completed using reference TRBV2 and TRBJ2-1, is EPEVTQTPSHQVTQMGQEVILRCVPISNHLYFYWYRQILGQKVEFLVSFYNNEISEKSEIFDDQFSVERPDGSNFTLKIRSTKLEDSAMYFCASNYLQVGANEQFFGPGTRLTVL.

The chain combines TRBV5-6 with TRBJ1-2, with D perhaps TRBD1 (5 bases). From germline, CDR1 is SGHDT and CDR2 YYEEEE. The CDR3 contains 14 residues. Trimming shortened V by 5 bases and J by 8 bases, and 19 bases separated the two germline ends. The CDR3 loop is CASSPFFQGAGYTF. The CDR3 nucleotides read TGTGCCAGCAGTCCCTTTTTCCAGGGCGCGGGCTACACCTTC. The variable domain in full, with the rest retrieved from reference TRBV5-6 and TRBJ1-2, is DAGVTQSPTHLIKTRGQQVTLRCSPKSGHDTVSWYQQALGQGPQFIFQYYEEEERQRGNFPDRFSGHQFPNYSSELNVNALLLGDSALYLCASSPFFQGAGYTFGSGTRLTVV.

The J gene is TRBJ1-2, the V gene TRBV5-1; the D gene is possibly TRBD1 (5 bases). V was clipped by 2 bases and J by 4 bases, with 15 bases between them. Germline V CDR1 and CDR2: SGHRS, YFSETQ. This CDR3 spans 15 amino acids. The CDR3 sequence is CASSFAGTYFYGYTF. Written as DNA, the CDR3 is TGCGCCAGCAGCTTCGCCGGGACTTACTTCTATGGCTACACCTTC.

This clonotype was observed a few times. The V call is TRBV9, the J call TRBJ2-7; TRBD1 aligns across 7 bases. From germline, CDR1 is SGDLS and CDR2 YYNGEE. CDR3 length: 14 amino acids. After removal of 3 bases from V and 2 bases from J, the junction contained 5 bases not matched to a gene. CDR3 nucleotide sequence: TGTGCCAGCAGCGGGGGACAGAGAGCCTACGAGCAGTACTTC. It codes for CASSGGQRAYEQYF.

The genes are TRBV7-2 and TRBJ2-7, with D possibly matching TRBD2 (6 bases). Germline V gene lookup returns CDR1 SGHTA and CDR2 FQGNSA. Trimming stripped 8 bases from V and 6 bases from J, with 14 bases between. CDR3 length equals 12 residues. CDR3 bases: TGTGCCAGCGGCTCGACTAGTGTCGAGCAGTACTTC. This gives the protein CASGSTSVEQYF.

The V call is TRBV9, the J call TRBJ2-1, with 8 bases aligning to TRBD2. The CDR3 is 16 residues long. J gave up 7 bases and V 4 bases, and 13 bases lay outside the gene matches. The germline gives CDR1 SGDLS, CDR2 YYNGEE. In DNA form, the CDR3 reads TGTGCCAGCAGCCCCTACGGTGGCGGGGGGTTTAATGAGCAGTTCTTC. This translates into CASSPYGGGGFNEQFF.

In its sample, this clonotype was seen many times. Relative to the germline gene, one junction end is altered; a read error may explain this. This chain links TRBV30 with TRBJ2-1; D remains unclear. This CDR3 contains 12 residues. Per the germline V gene, CDR1 is GTSNPN and CDR2 is SVGIG (reference sequence). The CDR3 sequence: CAWSDYYSEQFF. The CDR3 nucleotides are TGTGCCTGGAGTGACTACTACAGTGAGCAGTTCTTC.

The chain carries TRBV6-5 and TRBJ1-1, with D possibly TRBD1 on 6 matching bases. Germline CDR1 reads MNHEY; CDR2 reads SVGAGI. V was clipped by 6 bases and J by 5 bases, with 16 bases between them. CDR3 length: 14 amino acids. The CDR3 region is CASSPHRDATEAFF. The CDR3 DNA reads TGTGCCAGCAGCCCACACAGGGATGCGACTGAAGCTTTCTTT.

The rearrangement joins TRBV6-5 to TRBJ2-7; D unclear. CDR1 and CDR2 (germline): MNHEY, SVGAGI. This CDR3 is built from 13 residues. V was cut by 3 bases and J by 1 base, with 7 bases left in between. CDR3: CASSYAVSYEQYF. The DNA for the CDR3 is TGTGCCAGCAGTTATGCGGTGTCCTACGAGCAGTACTTC.

The chain employs TRBV27 and TRBJ2-1, with 10 bases that match TRBD2. This CDR3 is 15 amino acids long. Trimming cost V 3 bases and J 5 bases; bases outside gene matches: 4. Germline loops: CDR1 MNHEY, CDR2 SMNVEV (reference sequence). DNA for the CDR3: TGTGCCAGCAGTTTCGTAGCGGGGGGACACAATGAGCAGTTCTTC. It encodes CASSFVAGGHNEQFF.